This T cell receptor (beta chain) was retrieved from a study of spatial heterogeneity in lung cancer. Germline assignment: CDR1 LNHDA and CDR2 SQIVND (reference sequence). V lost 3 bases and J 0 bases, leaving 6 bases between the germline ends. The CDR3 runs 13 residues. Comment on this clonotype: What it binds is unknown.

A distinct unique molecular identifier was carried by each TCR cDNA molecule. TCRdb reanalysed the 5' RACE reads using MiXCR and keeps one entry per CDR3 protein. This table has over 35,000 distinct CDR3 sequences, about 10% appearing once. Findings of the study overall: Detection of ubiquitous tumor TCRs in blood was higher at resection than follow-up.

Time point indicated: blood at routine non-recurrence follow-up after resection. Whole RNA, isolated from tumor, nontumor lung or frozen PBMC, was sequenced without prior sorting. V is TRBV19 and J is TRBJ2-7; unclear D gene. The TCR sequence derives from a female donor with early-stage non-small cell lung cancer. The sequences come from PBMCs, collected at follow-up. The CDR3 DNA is TGTGCCAGTAGTATCCAGCGCTCCTACGAGCAGTACTTC. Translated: CASSIQRSYEQYF.